These 17 T cell receptor beta chains were sequenced from one sample in a study of cytomegalovirus exposure and HLA in healthy donors. Repertoires were generated with immunoSEQ multiplex PCR, while TCRdb's copy carries only in-frame clones and drops some. The data contain a few hundred thousand clones, about 90% of them singletons. What was sequenced was PBMCs. These receptors were obtained from a woman aged 18-29 years in good health and CMV-seronegative.

This chain uses TRBV5-4 with TRBJ2-1, with 7 bases matching TRBD2. Trimming removed 2 bases from V and 8 bases from J; junction bases left unmatched: 4. From germline, CDR1 is SGHNT and CDR2 YYREEE (reference sequence). This CDR3 is built from 13 residues. The CDR3 region is CASSLAGSDEQFF. The DNA for the CDR3 is TGTGCCAGCAGCTTAGCGGGATCGGATGAGCAGTTCTTC.

The genes are TRBV2 and TRBJ1-2, with a possible D match to TRBD1 (5 bases). The CDR3 is 20 residues long. With 4 bases removed from V and 0 bases from J, the gap between germline ends came to 27 bases. Germline values: CDR1 SNHLY, CDR2 FYNNEI. CDR3 DNA sequence: TGTGCCAGCAGTGTTAATAGCTCTCCGGGCAAACAGGCCACTAACTATGGCTACACCTTC. This encodes CASSVNSSPGKQATNYGYTF.

The rearrangement joins TRBV13 to TRBJ2-6; D remains unclear. Trimming cost V 8 bases and J 0 bases, with 2 bases left between them. The CDR3 has 12 residues. The germline V gene has CDR1 PRHDT and CDR2 FYEKMQ (reference sequence). CDR3 in amino acids: CASLSGANVLTF. In nucleotides, the CDR3 is TGTGCCAGCCTCTCTGGGGCCAACGTCCTGACTTTC.

This clone was picked up a small number of times. The CDR3 loop is CASSLDRDGYTF. Written as DNA, the CDR3 is TGTGCCAGCAGCCTGGACAGGGATGGCTACACCTTC. The chain recombines TRBV5-4 with TRBJ1-2; 8 nucleotides agree with TRBD1. The CDR3 runs 12 residues. Germline values: CDR1 SGHNT, CDR2 YYREEE (reference sequence). Unmatched junction bases numbered 2, after V lost 4 bases and J lost 6 bases.

The J gene is TRBJ2-7, the V gene TRBV28, with 8 bases aligning to TRBD2. The CDR3 has 15 residues. Germline loops: CDR1 MDHEN, CDR2 SYDVKM. V shed 3 bases, J shed 0 bases, and the junction held 4 bases outside the gene matches. This chain's CDR3 is CASSLASGLSYEQYF. CDR3 DNA sequence: TGTGCCAGCAGTTTGGCTAGCGGGCTCTCCTACGAGCAGTACTTC. Full variable domain (missing parts from reference TRBV28 and TRBJ2-7): DVKVTQSSRYLVKRTGEKVFLECVQDMDHENMFWYRQDPGLGLRLIYFSYDVKMKEKGDIPEGYSVSREKKERFSLILESASTNQTSMYLCASSLASGLSYEQYFGPGTRLTVT.

This clone was seen repeatedly, ten times or more. The V call is TRBV30, the J call TRBJ1-2; TRBD1 matches 10 bases. Germline CDR1 reads GTSNPN; CDR2 reads SVGIG (reference sequence). J was trimmed by 4 bases and V by 4 bases; bases with no gene match: 6. The CDR3 has 14 amino acids. The CDR3 DNA sequence: TGTGCCTGGACGAAGGGACAGGGGCCCTATGGCTACACCTTC. Translation: CAWTKGQGPYGYTF. Complete variable domain (other parts from reference TRBV30 and TRBJ1-2): SQTIHQWPATLVQPVGSPLSLECTVEGTSNPNLYWYRQAAGRGLQLLFYSVGIGQISSEVPQNLSASRPQDRQFILSSKKLLLSDSGFYLCAWTKGQGPYGYTFGSGTRLTVV.

The chain is built from TRBV9 and TRBJ2-1, with D possibly being TRBD2 (6 bases). The CDR3 is 16 residues long. CDR1 is SGDLS and CDR2 is YYNGEE in the germline V gene. V was trimmed by 0 bases and J by 0 bases, leaving 10 bases between them. The CDR3 spells CASSVAGGISYNEQFF. In nucleotides, the CDR3 is TGTGCCAGCAGCGTAGCTGGGGGGATCTCCTACAATGAGCAGTTCTTC.

This CDR3 reads CASSLNPGQGKIEQFF. CDR3 sequence (DNA): TGTGCCAGCAGTTTAAATCCGGGACAGGGAAAGATTGAGCAGTTCTTC. V and J are TRBV27 and TRBJ2-1; 9 bases are shared with TRBD1. V shed 2 bases and J 9 bases; nucleotides not matched to a gene: 11. The CDR3 is 16 residues long. The germline V gene has CDR1 MNHEY and CDR2 SMNVEV (reference sequence).

The V gene is TRBV7-9, the J gene TRBJ2-7, with D maybe TRBD1 (5 bases). CDR1 SEHNR and CDR2 FQNEAQ come from the germline V gene (reference sequence). The V and J ends lost 2 bases and 5 bases respectively, with 13 bases between them. The CDR3 is made up of 14 amino acids. The DNA of the CDR3 is TGTGCCAGCAGCTTACTCCCAGGGTTGAACGAGCAGTACTTC. Amino acid sequence: CASSLLPGLNEQYF.

The table lists this clone with a count of one. The same CDR3 arises from other DNA sequences in this sample as well. V usage is TRBV6-5 and J usage is TRBJ2-1, with D hard to call. The CDR3 sequence is 11 residues long. CDR1 and CDR2 from the germline V gene are MNHEY and SVGAGI. V was pared by 5 bases and J by 4 bases, with 3 bases between. CDR3 loop: CASSLYNEQFF. The CDR3 DNA reads as TGTGCCAGCAGTCTTTACAATGAGCAGTTCTTC.

This clone came up once. CDR3 DNA sequence: TGCGCCAGCAGCCAAGCAACCGGGACAGGGGATGAAAAACTGTTTTTT. This translates into CASSQATGTGDEKLFF. The genes are TRBV4-1 and TRBJ1-4; 10 nucleotides align to TRBD1. J lost 6 bases, V lost 1 base, and 5 bases had no gene match. Per the germline V gene, CDR1 is MGHRA and CDR2 is YSYEKL. The CDR3 runs to 16 residues.

V and J are TRBV7-9 and TRBJ2-7; TRBD2 matches at 8 bases. CDR3 length: 14 residues. J was trimmed by 6 bases and V by 0 bases; bases with no gene match: 4. Germline-derived CDR1 and CDR2 are SEHNR and FQNEAQ (reference sequence). CDR3 sequence reads: CASSLAGGDGEQYF. The CDR3 bases are TGTGCCAGCAGCTTAGCCGGGGGGGACGGCGAGCAGTACTTC.

The chain couples TRBV27 to TRBJ2-5; possibly TRBD1 for D (6 bases). V was clipped by 2 bases and J by 2 bases, with 9 bases between them. CDR3 length: 14 residues. Germline values: CDR1 MNHEY, CDR2 SMNVEV (reference sequence). As DNA, the CDR3 is TGTGCCAGCAGTTTAATCGGGACACAAGAGACCCAGTACTTC. Residues: CASSLIGTQETQYF.

This clone was picked up a small number of times. The genes are TRBV28 and TRBJ2-4, with D perhaps TRBD1 (7 bases). Trimming removed 2 bases from V and 8 bases from J, with 16 bases in between. This CDR3 spans 15 amino acids. CDR1 and CDR2 (germline): MDHEN, SYDVKM. The CDR3 DNA follows: TGTGCCAGCAGTTTAAAAACGACAGGGAGGTACATTCAGTACTTC. Amino acids: CASSLKTTGRYIQYF.

The rearrangement links TRBV7-8 to TRBJ2-5; possibly TRBD2 for D (5 bases). The CDR3 sequence is 15 residues long. V lost 4 bases to trimming and J lost 5 bases, with 17 bases between them. Looked up from germline, CDR1 is SGHVS and CDR2 is FQNEAQ. This CDR3 is CASSSHNRGLETQYF. The CDR3 DNA is TGTGCCAGCAGCTCTCATAATCGGGGTTTGGAGACCCAGTACTTC.

The rearrangement uses TRBV15 and TRBJ2-2; maybe TRBD1 (6 bases). Germline V gene data show CDR1 as LNHNV and CDR2 as YYDKDF (reference sequence). The V end lost 5 bases, the J end lost 4 bases, and 14 bases lay between the germline ends. The CDR3 contains 15 residues. CDR3 protein: CATSRGQQVTGELFF. The CDR3 DNA follows: TGTGCCACCAGCCGCGGACAGCAGGTCACCGGGGAGCTGTTTTTT.

J is TRBJ2-7 and V is TRBV5-5; TRBD2 is a possible D gene (6 bases). Looked up from germline, CDR1 is SGHKS and CDR2 is YYEKEE (reference sequence). Trimming pared 5 bases from V and 3 bases from J, leaving 12 bases between. The CDR3 sequence is 13 residues long. CDR3 sequence: CASSFGTGYEQYF. Here the CDR3 DNA reads TGTGCCAGCAGTTTTGGGACTGGCTACGAGCAGTACTTC.